The text below deals with one T cell receptor beta chain. The antigen is unknown. This sample was taken from a study of immune evolution from preneoplasia to lung adenocarcinoma. The CDR3 covers 13 residues. Trimming pared 4 bases from V and 9 bases from J, leaving 14 bases between. Germline CDR1 MNHEY, CDR2 SMNVEV (reference sequence). Sequencing was performed with immunoSEQ multiplex PCR; in TCRdb, only in-frame clones are kept and a portion is missing. The table has around 41,000 clones, over 75% seen once. Whole-study findings and limits: Top clone share appeared to fall from AAH through AIS, MIA, adenocarcinoma. Highest clonality occurred in KRAS-mutant, not EGFR-mutant or double wild-type, nodules.

Patients had resection in Japan or China between about 2014 and 2018. The chain recombines TRBV27 with TRBJ2-3; D is uncertain. This receptor was obtained from a person between 55 and 69 years old with lung adenocarcinoma. The sequenced material came from FFPE invasive lung adenocarcinoma tissue. CDR3 bases: TGTGCCAGCAGTTCCCGCCTGTTGGGCACGCAGTATTTT. It encodes CASSSRLLGTQYF.